A selection of T cell receptor beta chains follows, all from one sample in a study of blood T cell repertoires in COVID-19. The method was immunoSEQ multiplex PCR; TCRdb's version includes in-frame clones alone and lacks a portion of them. The sample includes some 250,000 clones, around 83% of them seen just once. The sequenced material came from peripheral blood. The origin of the receptors is a man aged 40-50 years with active or convalescent COVID-19. The CDR3 runs from the conserved cysteine through the conserved F or W. A D gene is named only where the DNA matches it firmly. Clone size is shown for a subset of rows, as once, few, many or a class of expanded clone.

v_gene	d_gene	abundance	j_gene	CDR3aa	CDR3nt
TRBV5-1	-	few	TRBJ1-1	CASSSARGNTEAFF	TGCGCCAGCAGCTCCGCGCGGGGAAACACTGAAGCTTTCTTT
TRBV25-1	-	-	TRBJ1-6	CASSEPARDYSPLHF	TGTGCCAGCAGTGAACCAGCCCGGGATTATTCACCCCTCCACTTT
TRBV4-1	-	once	TRBJ2-1	CASSRVGGNNEQFF	TGCGCCAGCAGCCGAGTGGGGGGAAACAATGAGCAGTTCTTC
TRBV30	-	-	TRBJ2-3	CAWSPAGAVSTDTQYF	TGTGCCTGGAGTCCGGCGGGGGCGGTAAGCACAGATACGCAGTATTTT
TRBV2	-	-	TRBJ2-1	CASSDKTGPIGNEQFF	TGTGCCAGCAGTGACAAGACAGGCCCAATTGGAAATGAGCAGTTCTTC
TRBV3-1/TRBV3-2	TRBD1	-	TRBJ1-2	CASSHLTGDYGYTF	TGTGCCAGCAGCCACTTGACAGGGGACTATGGCTACACCTTC
TRBV20-1	TRBD2	-	TRBJ2-5	CSAGGRGTQYF	TGCAGTGCTGGGGGGAGGGGGACCCAGTACTTC
TRBV30	-	-	TRBJ2-6	CAWGAGSSGANVLTF	TGTGCCTGGGGGGCGGGGAGCTCTGGGGCCAACGTCCTGACTTTC
TRBV18	TRBD2	-	TRBJ2-1	CASSPRFSGRVNEQFF	TGTGCCAGCTCACCACGCTTCAGCGGGAGAGTGAATGAGCAGTTCTTC
TRBV25-1	TRBD2	-	TRBJ2-3	CASRGGGTSESTDTQYF	TGTGCCAGCAGGGGGGGCGGGACTAGCGAGAGCACAGATACGCAGTATTTT
TRBV11-3	-	-	TRBJ1-1	CASSENRVENTEAFF	TGTGCCAGCAGCGAAAACAGGGTTGAGAACACTGAAGCTTTCTTT
TRBV28	-	-	TRBJ2-3	CASSLFYRQDNTDTQYF	TGTGCCAGCAGTTTATTTTATAGGCAGGACAACACAGATACGCAGTATTTT
TRBV4-1	TRBD2	-	TRBJ2-1	CASSFRLAQEQFF	TGCGCCAGCAGCTTCCGACTAGCCCAGGAGCAGTTCTTC
TRBV3-1/TRBV3-2	-	-	TRBJ1-2	CASSQFPSLTF	TGTGCCAGCAGCCAATTCCCGTCCCTCACCTTC
TRBV7-2	-	-	TRBJ1-1	CASSLSVRTEAFF	TGTGCCAGCAGCTTAAGCGTCCGAACTGAAGCTTTCTTT
TRBV6-5	TRBD1	-	TRBJ1-1	CASSTRQGEAPAFF	TGTGCCAGCAGTACTCGACAGGGGGAAGCACCGGCTTTCTTT
TRBV29-1	-	-	TRBJ1-1	CSGHLPRANTEAFF	TGCAGCGGCCATCTCCCGAGGGCGAACACTGAAGCTTTCTTT
TRBV19	TRBD2	-	TRBJ2-5	CASTELAGPQETQYF	TGTGCCAGTACCGAACTAGCGGGCCCCCAAGAGACCCAGTACTTC
TRBV7-2	-	-	TRBJ1-4	CASSTSSTHEKLFF	TGTGCCAGCAGCACTAGTAGCACTCATGAAAAACTGTTTTTT
TRBV18	TRBD1	-	TRBJ1-2	CASSLGDSYGYTF	TGTGCCAGCTCACTGGGGGACAGCTATGGCTACACCTTC
TRBV18	-	-	TRBJ1-4	CASSQQASATNEKLFF	TGTGCCAGCTCACAACAGGCGTCAGCAACTAATGAAAAACTGTTTTTT
TRBV29-1	-	-	TRBJ1-1	CSVEGQTNTEAFF	TGCAGCGTTGAGGGGCAGACGAACACTGAAGCTTTCTTT
TRBV2	TRBD1	once	TRBJ1-5	CASRTGLSNQPQHF	TGTGCCAGCAGGACAGGGTTGAGCAATCAGCCCCAGCATTTT
TRBV28	TRBD1	-	TRBJ1-2	CASSFRGRRNHNYGYTF	TGTGCCAGCAGTTTCAGGGGGCGCCGAAACCATAACTATGGCTACACCTTC
TRBV7-9	-	-	TRBJ2-7	CASSARLRNEQYF	TGTGCCAGCAGCGCCCGCCTGAGGAACGAGCAGTACTTC
TRBV19	TRBD1	-	TRBJ2-5	CASSIKPVNRGREETQYF	TGTGCCAGTAGTATCAAGCCTGTTAACAGGGGGCGGGAAGAGACCCAGTACTTC
TRBV27	-	-	TRBJ2-1	CASTPWGSDYNEQFF	TGTGCCAGCACCCCCTGGGGCTCGGACTACAATGAGCAGTTCTTC
TRBV27	-	-	TRBJ1-2	CASSFGGANYGYTF	TGTGCCAGCAGTTTCGGCGGTGCTAACTATGGCTACACCTTC
TRBV9	TRBD1	-	TRBJ2-4	CASNVDTGENIQYF	TGTGCCAGCAACGTAGATACAGGGGAAAACATTCAGTACTTC
TRBV3-1/TRBV3-2	TRBD1	-	TRBJ2-7	CASTSSTGGREQYF	TGTGCCAGCACTTCATCGACAGGGGGCCGGGAGCAGTACTTC
TRBV24-1	TRBD1	-	TRBJ1-1	CATRDRGTNTEAFF	TGTGCCACACGGGACAGGGGGACGAACACTGAAGCTTTCTTT
TRBV24-1	-	-	TRBJ1-2	CATSDMGLDGYTF	TGTGCCACCAGTGATATGGGGCTAGATGGCTACACCTTC
TRBV15	-	-	TRBJ1-5	CATSREGDGGRRWQPQHF	TGTGCCACCAGCAGAGAGGGTGATGGGGGGAGGCGGTGGCAGCCCCAGCATTTT
TRBV25-1	-	-	TRBJ2-4	CASSETVLAKNIQYF	TGTGCCAGCAGTGAGACAGTCTTAGCCAAAAACATTCAGTACTTC
TRBV2	-	-	TRBJ1-2	CASSTGLNYGYTF	TGTGCCAGCAGTACCGGGTTAAACTATGGCTACACCTTC
TRBV6-6	-	-	TRBJ1-5	CASSHTRNQPQHF	TGTGCCAGCAGTCACACAAGAAATCAGCCCCAGCATTTT
TRBV25-1	-	few	TRBJ2-7	CASSRGGMSSYEQYF	TGTGCCAGCAGCCGTGGGGGCATGAGCTCCTACGAGCAGTACTTC
TRBV27	-	-	TRBJ1-3	CASSPRGLSGNTIYF	TGTGCCAGCAGTCCTAGGGGCCTCTCTGGAAACACCATATATTTT
TRBV7-8	-	-	TRBJ1-5	CASSLGGVSQPQHF	TGTGCCAGCAGCCTAGGGGGGGTAAGTCAGCCCCAGCATTTT
TRBV24-1	-	-	TRBJ2-3	CATSDFEGGADTQYF	TGTGCCACCAGTGATTTTGAAGGGGGGGCAGATACGCAGTATTTT
TRBV3-1/TRBV3-2	-	once	TRBJ1-2	CASSQESLAGYTF	TGTGCCAGCAGCCAAGAGTCATTGGCTGGCTACACCTTC